These 8 T cell receptor beta chains were all obtained from the same sample, sequenced in a study of early T cells in non-severe SARS-CoV-2 infection. TCRdb processed the 5' RACE reads anew with MiXCR; each CDR3 protein has one entry. Among about 61,000 distinct CDR3 sequences listed, 10% to 12% were seen once. The sequenced sample consisted of whole blood. The receptors here all came from an adult who was a healthcare worker with PCR-confirmed SARS-CoV-2 infection or an uninfected control (not recorded which).

About this clonotype itself: Its ends do not fully match the called genes, so a read error is possible. V and J are TRBV7-9 and TRBJ2-5; maybe TRBD1 (5 bases). The CDR3 consists of 11 residues. The germline CDR1 and CDR2 sequences are SEHNR and FQNEAQ (reference sequence). The CDR3 reads CASSLEGGHIF. The CDR3 DNA reads TGTGCCAGCAGCTTAGAGGGTGGACATATCTTC.

This clonotype was recorded many times. The chain joins TRBV6-5 to TRBJ2-7; 7 bases agree with TRBD1. With 4 bases clipped from V and 4 bases from J, the junction kept 1 base outside the gene matches. The CDR3 is made up of 12 amino acids. CDR1 is MNHEY and CDR2 is SVGAGI in the germline V gene. The CDR3 is CASSSTGYEQYF. CDR3 in DNA: TGTGCCAGCAGTTCGACAGGGTACGAGCAGTACTTC.

This clonotype was picked up many times. V and J are TRBV9 and TRBJ1-6; 7 bases fit TRBD1. V lost 3 bases to trimming and J lost 6 bases; unmatched junction nucleotides: 6. This CDR3 is 15 amino acids long. CDR1 and CDR2 from the germline V gene are SGDLS and YYNGEE. This CDR3 is CASSASRGPNSPLHF. Written as DNA, the CDR3 is TGTGCCAGCAGCGCGTCTAGGGGGCCTAATTCACCCCTCCACTTT.

Ten or more counts support this clonotype. The chain employs TRBV28 and TRBJ2-7; 8 nucleotides line up with TRBD1. CDR3 length: 16 residues. The ends lost 4 bases at V and 0 bases at J; junction bases unmatched: 8. Germline V CDR1 and CDR2: MDHEN, SYDVKM. CDR3 nucleotides: TGTGCCAGCAGTTCACCGGGACAGGTGGCCTCCTACGAGCAGTACTTC. Translation gives CASSSPGQVASYEQYF.

The chain couples TRBV21-1 to TRBJ2-1; no check of the table's D call, TRBD2, against the DNA was made. TRBV21-1 is marked as a pseudogene. The CDR3 runs to 16 residues. CDR3 DNA: TGTGCCAGCAGCAAAGCCCTAGCGGGTGGGGTCAATGAGCAGTTCTTC. Translating gives CASSKALAGGVNEQFF.

This clonotype was found many times. The V gene is TRBV29-1, the J gene TRBJ2-6; no clear D gene. Per germline, CDR1 SQVTM and CDR2 ANQGSEA. V was shortened by 6 bases and J by 3 bases, with 6 bases between the two germline ends. The CDR3 contains 12 residues. CDR3 sequence reads: CSVRGGANVLTF. The CDR3 DNA follows: TGCAGCGTGCGCGGTGGGGCCAACGTCCTGACTTTC. The full variable domain, its missing parts supplied by reference TRBV29-1 and TRBJ2-6, is SAVISQKPSRDICQRGTSLTIQCQVDSQVTMMFWYRQQPGQSLTLIATANQGSEATYESGFVIDKFPISRPNLTFSTLTVSNMSPEDSSIYLCSVRGGANVLTFGAGSRLTVL.

The chain links TRBV27 to TRBJ2-1; 9 bases are shared with TRBD2. J lost 2 bases, V lost 5 bases, and 7 bases had no gene match. Germline V gene lookup returns CDR1 MNHEY and CDR2 SMNVEV (reference sequence). CDR3 length: 16 residues. The CDR3 coding sequence is TGTGCCAGCAGTCCCCTCCAGCGGGGGGCCTACAATGAGCAGTTCTTC. It yields the protein CASSPLQRGAYNEQFF.

There are many counts of this clonotype. This chain uses TRBV6-5 with TRBJ2-3; TRBD1 is a possible D gene (6 bases). The V end was cut by 5 bases, the J end by 0 bases, with 15 bases between. CDR1 is MNHEY and CDR2 is SVGAGI in the germline V gene. The CDR3 spans 16 residues. Here the CDR3 reads CASSNLRDTSTDTQYF. The CDR3 nucleotides read TGTGCCAGCAGTAACCTCCGGGACACCAGCACAGATACGCAGTATTTT.